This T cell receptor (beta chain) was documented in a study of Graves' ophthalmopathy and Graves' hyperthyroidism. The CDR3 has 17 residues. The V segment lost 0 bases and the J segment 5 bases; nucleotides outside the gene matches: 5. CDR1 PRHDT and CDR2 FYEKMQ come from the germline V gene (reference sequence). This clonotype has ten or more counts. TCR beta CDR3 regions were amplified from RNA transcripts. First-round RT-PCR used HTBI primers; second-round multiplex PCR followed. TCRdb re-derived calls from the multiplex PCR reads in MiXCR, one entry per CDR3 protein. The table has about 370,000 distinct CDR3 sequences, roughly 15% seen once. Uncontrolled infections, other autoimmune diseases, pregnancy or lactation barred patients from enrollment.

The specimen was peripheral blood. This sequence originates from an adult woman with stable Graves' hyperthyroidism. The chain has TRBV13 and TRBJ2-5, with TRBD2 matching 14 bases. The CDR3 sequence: CASSLGGLAGDVETQYF. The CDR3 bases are TGTGCCAGCAGCTTAGGGGGACTAGCGGGAGACGTGGAGACCCAGTACTTC.